This entry features one T cell receptor (beta chain) sequence. TCRdb's copy holds only in-frame clones and misses some; the assay was immunoSEQ multiplex PCR. The sample includes roughly 410,000 clones, roughly 90% of them seen just once. This entry belongs to a study of blood T cell repertoires in COVID-19. Study-wide context: The United States, Italy and Spain provided the acute and convalescent COVID-19 samples.

Germline values: CDR1 SGHNT, CDR2 YYREEE (reference sequence). The V and J ends lost 0 bases and 0 bases respectively, with 10 bases between them. CDR3 length equals 15 residues. The TCR originated in a man aged 35 to 55 with acute or convalescent COVID-19. Sequences were obtained from peripheral blood. The rearrangement links TRBV5-4 to TRBJ2-7, with a weak D call TRBD2 (6 bases). CDR3 in amino acids: CASSLGSGSSYEQYF. In nucleotides, the CDR3 is TGTGCCAGCAGCTTGGGTAGCGGAAGCTCCTACGAGCAGTACTTC.